The clone carrying this TCR beta chain was seen at least ten times. The CDR3 contains 14 residues. The germline V gene encodes CDR1 SQVTM and CDR2 ANQGSEA. V was clipped by 6 bases and J by 6 bases; unmatched bases: 3. Time point denoted: blood at routine non-recurrence follow-up after resection. From tumor, nontumor lung or frozen PBMC, whole RNA was taken unsorted for sequencing. These data are taken from a study of spatial heterogeneity in lung cancer. TCRdb re-derived calls from the 5' RACE reads in MiXCR, one entry per CDR3 protein. The sample records around 110,000 distinct CDR3 sequences, more than 9% being singletons.

This receptor was identified in a male donor with early-stage non-small cell lung cancer. This specimen consisted of PBMCs, obtained at follow-up. This sequence joins TRBV29-1 and TRBJ2-1, with 15 bases identical to TRBD2. The CDR3 spells CSVGTSGGTNEQFF. In DNA form, the CDR3 reads TGCAGCGTGGGGACTAGCGGGGGGACCAATGAGCAGTTCTTC.